The clone carrying this T cell receptor (beta chain) was found many times. The data stem from a study of T-cell reconstitution after alpha-beta-depleted transplantation in children. Preparing the TCRbeta library involved the use of unique molecular identifiers. MiXCR, applied by TCRdb to the PCR reads, yields one record per CDR3 protein. Of under 300,000 distinct CDR3 sequences in the sample, around 8.9% are singletons; the top ten hold less than 6%. Looked up from germline, CDR1 is DFQATT and CDR2 is SNEGSKA (reference sequence). The CDR3 spans 14 residues. V was clipped by 3 bases and J by 4 bases; unmatched bases: 6.

This clonotype was sampled from a human donor who donated a stem cell graft to a child with SCID. This chain uses TRBV20-1 with TRBJ1-5, with TRBD1 identical over 7 bases. The sample here was PBMCs from the stem cell graft donor, taken from the stem cell graft. CDR3 nucleotide sequence: TGCAGTGCTAGGAGACAGGGAGGTAATCAGCCCCAGCATTTT. This sequence encodes CSARRQGGNQPQHF.